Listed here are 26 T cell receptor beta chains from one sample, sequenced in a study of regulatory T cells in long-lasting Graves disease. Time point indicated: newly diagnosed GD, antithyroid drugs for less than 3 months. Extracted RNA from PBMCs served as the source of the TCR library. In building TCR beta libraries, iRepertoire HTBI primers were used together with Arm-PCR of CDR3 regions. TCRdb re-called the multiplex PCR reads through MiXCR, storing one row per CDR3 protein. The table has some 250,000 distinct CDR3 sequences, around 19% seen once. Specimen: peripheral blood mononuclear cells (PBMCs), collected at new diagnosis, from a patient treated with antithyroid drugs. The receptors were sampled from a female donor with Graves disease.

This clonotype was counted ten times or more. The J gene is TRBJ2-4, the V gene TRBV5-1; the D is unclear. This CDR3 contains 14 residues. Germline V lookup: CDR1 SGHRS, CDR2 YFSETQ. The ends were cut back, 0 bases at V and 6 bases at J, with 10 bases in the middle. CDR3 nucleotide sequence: TGCGCCAGCAGCTTGGAGGTGGTCGGAAACATTCAGTACTTC. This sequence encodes CASSLEVVGNIQYF.

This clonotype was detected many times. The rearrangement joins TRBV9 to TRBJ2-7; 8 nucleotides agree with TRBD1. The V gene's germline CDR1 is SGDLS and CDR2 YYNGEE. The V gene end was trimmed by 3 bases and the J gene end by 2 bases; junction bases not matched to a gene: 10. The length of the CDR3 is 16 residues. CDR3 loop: CASSEGSGTGAYEQYF. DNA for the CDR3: TGTGCCAGCAGCGAGGGGTCCGGGACAGGAGCCTACGAGCAGTACTTC. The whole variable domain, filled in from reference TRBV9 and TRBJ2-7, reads DSGVTQTPKHLITATGQRVTLRCSPRSGDLSVYWYQQSLDQGLQFLIQYYNGEERAKGNILERFSAQQFPDLHSELNLSSLELGDSALYFCASSEGSGTGAYEQYFGPGTRLTVT.

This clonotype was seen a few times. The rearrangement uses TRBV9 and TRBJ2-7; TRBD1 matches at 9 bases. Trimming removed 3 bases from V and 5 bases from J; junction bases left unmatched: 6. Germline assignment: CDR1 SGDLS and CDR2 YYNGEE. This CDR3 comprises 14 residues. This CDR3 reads CASSAGTGINEQYF. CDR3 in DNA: TGTGCCAGCAGCGCCGGGACAGGGATCAACGAGCAGTACTTC.

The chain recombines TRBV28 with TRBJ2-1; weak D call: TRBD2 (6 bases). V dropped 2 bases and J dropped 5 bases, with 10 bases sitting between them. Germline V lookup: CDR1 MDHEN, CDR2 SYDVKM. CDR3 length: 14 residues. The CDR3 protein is CASSLRGGNNEQFF. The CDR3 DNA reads TGTGCCAGCAGTTTAAGGGGCGGGAACAATGAGCAGTTCTTC.

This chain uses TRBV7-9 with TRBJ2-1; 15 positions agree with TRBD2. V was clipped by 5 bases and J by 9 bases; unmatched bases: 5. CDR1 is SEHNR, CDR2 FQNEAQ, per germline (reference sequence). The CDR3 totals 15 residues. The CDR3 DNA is TGTGCCAGCAGCCCGTGGACTAGCGGGAGGGTTGAGCAGTTCTTC. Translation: CASSPWTSGRVEQFF. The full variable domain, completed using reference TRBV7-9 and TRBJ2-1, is DTGVSQNPRHKITKRGQNVTFRCDPISEHNRLYWYRQTLGQGPEFLTYFQNEAQLEKSRLLSDRFSAERPKGSFSTLEIQRTEQGDSAMYLCASSPWTSGRVEQFFGPGTRLTVL.

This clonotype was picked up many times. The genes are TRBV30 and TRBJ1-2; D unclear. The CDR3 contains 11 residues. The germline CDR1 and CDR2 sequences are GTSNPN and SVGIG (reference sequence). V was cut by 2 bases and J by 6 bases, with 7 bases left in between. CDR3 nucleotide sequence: TGTGCCTGGAGTTCGGATGATGGCTACACCTTC. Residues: CAWSSDDGYTF.

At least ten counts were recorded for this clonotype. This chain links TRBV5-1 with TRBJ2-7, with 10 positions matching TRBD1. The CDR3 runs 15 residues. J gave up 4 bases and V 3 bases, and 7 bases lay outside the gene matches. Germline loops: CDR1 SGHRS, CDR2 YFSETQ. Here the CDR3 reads CASSWRGQGDYEQYF. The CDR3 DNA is TGCGCCAGCAGCTGGAGAGGACAGGGGGATTACGAGCAGTACTTC. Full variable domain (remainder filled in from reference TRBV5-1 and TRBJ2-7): KAGVTQTPRYLIKTRGQQVTLSCSPISGHRSVSWYQQTPGQGLQFLFEYFSETQRNKGNFPGRFSGRQFSNSRSEMNVSTLELGDSALYLCASSWRGQGDYEQYFGPGTRLTVT.

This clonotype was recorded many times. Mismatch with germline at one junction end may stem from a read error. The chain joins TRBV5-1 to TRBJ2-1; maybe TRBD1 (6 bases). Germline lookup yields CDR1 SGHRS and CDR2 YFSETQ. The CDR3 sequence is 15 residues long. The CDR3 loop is CASSLALGAGNEQFF. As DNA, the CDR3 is TGTGCCAGCAGCTTAGCCCTGGGGGCAGGGAATGAGCAGTTCTTC.

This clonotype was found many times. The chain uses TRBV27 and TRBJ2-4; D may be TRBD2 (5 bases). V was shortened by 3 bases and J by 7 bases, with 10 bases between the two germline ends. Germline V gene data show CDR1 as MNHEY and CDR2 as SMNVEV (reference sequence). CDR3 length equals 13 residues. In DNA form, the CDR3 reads TGTGCCAGCAGTTTCGGGATCAACAACATTCAGTACTTC. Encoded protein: CASSFGINNIQYF.

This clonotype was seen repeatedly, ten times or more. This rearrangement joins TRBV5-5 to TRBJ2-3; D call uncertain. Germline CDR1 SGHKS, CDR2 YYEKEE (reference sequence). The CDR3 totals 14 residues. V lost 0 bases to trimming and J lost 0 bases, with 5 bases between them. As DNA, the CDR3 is TGTGCCAGCAGCTTGGGAGTAAGCACAGATACGCAGTATTTT. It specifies CASSLGVSTDTQYF.

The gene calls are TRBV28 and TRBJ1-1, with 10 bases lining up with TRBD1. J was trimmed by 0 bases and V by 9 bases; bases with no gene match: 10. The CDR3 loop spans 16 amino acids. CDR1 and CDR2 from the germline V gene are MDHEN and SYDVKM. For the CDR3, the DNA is TGTGCCAGTCACCCGGGACAGGGGACCATGAACACTGAAGCTTTCTTT. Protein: CASHPGQGTMNTEAFF.

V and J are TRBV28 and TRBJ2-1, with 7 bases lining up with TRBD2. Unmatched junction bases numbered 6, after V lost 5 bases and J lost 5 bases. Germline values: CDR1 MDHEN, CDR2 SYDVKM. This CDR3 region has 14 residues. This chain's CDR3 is CASSKAGPHNEQFF. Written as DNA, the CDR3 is TGTGCCAGCAGTAAAGCGGGACCTCACAATGAGCAGTTCTTC.

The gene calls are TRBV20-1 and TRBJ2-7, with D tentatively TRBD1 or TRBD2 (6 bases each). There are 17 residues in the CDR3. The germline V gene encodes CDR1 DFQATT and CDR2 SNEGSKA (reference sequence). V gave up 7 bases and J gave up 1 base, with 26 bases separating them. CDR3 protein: CSGMNKRGEPGSYEQYF. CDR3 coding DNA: TGCAGTGGAATGAATAAAAGGGGGGAACCTGGGTCCTACGAGCAGTACTTC.

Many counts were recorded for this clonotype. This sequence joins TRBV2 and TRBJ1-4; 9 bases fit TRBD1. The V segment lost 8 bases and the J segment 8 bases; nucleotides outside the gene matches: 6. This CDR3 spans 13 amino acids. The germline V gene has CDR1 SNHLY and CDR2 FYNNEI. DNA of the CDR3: TGTGCCAGCTCCGGGACAGGGCCAGAAAAACTGTTTTTT. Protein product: CASSGTGPEKLFF.

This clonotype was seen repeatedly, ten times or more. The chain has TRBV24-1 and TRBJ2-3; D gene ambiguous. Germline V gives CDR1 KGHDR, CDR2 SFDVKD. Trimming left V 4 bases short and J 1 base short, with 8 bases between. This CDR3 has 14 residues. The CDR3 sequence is CATSEVTGTDTQYF. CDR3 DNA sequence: TGTGCCACCAGTGAAGTGACGGGCACAGATACGCAGTATTTT.

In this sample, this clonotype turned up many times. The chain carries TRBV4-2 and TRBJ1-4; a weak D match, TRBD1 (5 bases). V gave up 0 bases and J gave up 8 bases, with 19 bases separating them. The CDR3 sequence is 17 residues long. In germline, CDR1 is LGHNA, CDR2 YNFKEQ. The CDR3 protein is CASSQDQQGRLREKLFF. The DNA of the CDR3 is TGTGCCAGCAGCCAAGATCAGCAGGGACGGCTGAGGGAAAAACTGTTTTTT.

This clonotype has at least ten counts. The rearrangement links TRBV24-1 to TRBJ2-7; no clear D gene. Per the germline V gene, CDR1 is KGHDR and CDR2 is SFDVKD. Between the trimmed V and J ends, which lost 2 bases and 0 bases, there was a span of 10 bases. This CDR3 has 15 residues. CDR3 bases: TGTGCCACCAGTGATTCCGGAAGAGGCTCCTACGAGCAGTACTTC. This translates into CATSDSGRGSYEQYF.

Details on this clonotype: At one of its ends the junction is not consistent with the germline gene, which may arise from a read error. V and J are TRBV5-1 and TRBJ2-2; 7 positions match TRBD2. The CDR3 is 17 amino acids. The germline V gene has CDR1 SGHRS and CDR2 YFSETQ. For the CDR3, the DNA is TGCGCCAGCAGCGGGTCGCGGGGGAGTACCGTAACCGGGGGGCTGTTTTTT. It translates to CASSGSRGSTVTGGLFF.

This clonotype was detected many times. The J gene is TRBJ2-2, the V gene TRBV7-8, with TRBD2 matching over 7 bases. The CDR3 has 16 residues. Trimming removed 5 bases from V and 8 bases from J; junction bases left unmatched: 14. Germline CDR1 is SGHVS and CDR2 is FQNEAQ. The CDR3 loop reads CASSQKREINYGELFF. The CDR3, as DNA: TGTGCCAGCAGCCAGAAGCGGGAAATAAACTATGGGGAGCTGTTTTTT.

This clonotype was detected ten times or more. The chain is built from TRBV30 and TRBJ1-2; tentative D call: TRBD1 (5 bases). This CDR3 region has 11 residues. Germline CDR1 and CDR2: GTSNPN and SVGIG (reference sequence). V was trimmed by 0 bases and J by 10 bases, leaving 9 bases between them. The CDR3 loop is CAWSVGVTYTF. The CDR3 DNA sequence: TGTGCCTGGAGTGTAGGGGTCACCTACACCTTC.

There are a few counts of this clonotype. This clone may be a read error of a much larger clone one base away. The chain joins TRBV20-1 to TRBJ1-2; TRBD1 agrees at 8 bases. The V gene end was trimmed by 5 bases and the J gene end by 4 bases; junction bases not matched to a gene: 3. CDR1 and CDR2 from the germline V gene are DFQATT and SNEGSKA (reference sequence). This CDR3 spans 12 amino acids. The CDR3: CSALQGVYGYTF. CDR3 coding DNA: TGCAGTGCTTTACAGGGGGTCTATGGCTACACCTTC.

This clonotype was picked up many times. The chain's CDR3 is CASSPDEGRAPYEQYF. The DNA of the CDR3 is TGCGCCAGCAGCCCCGACGAGGGGCGCGCCCCCTACGAGCAGTACTTC. The chain carries TRBV5-1 and TRBJ2-7; TRBD1 or TRBD2 may be the D gene (5 bases each). The germline gives CDR1 SGHRS, CDR2 YFSETQ. The CDR3 has 16 residues. Trimming took off 4 bases at V and 2 bases at J, with 19 bases between the two ends.

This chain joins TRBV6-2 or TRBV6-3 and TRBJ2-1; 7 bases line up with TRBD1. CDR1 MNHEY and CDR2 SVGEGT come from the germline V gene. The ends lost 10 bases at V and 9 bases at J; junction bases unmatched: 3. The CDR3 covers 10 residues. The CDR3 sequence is CATSGGEQFF. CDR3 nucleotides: TGTGCCACCTCAGGGGGTGAGCAGTTCTTC.

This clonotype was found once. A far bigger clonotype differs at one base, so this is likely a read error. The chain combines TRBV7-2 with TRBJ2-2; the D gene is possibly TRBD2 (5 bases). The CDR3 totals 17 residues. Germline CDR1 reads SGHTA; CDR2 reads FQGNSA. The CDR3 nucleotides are TGTGCCAGCAGCTTAGATATCACACGAAAGAACACCGGGGAGCCGTTTTTT. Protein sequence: CASSLDITRKNTGEPFF. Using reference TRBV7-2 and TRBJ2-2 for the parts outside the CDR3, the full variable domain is GAGVSQSPSNKVTEKGKDVELRCDPISGHTALYWYRQSLGQGLEFLIYFQGNSAPDKSGLPSDRFSAERTGGSVSTLTIQRTQQEDSAVYLCASSLDITRKNTGEPFFGEGSRLTVL.

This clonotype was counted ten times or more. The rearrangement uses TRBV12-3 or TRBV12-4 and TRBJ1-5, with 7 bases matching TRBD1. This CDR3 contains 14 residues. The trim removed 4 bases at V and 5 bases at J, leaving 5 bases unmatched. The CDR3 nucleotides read TGTGCCAGCAGTTCGCTACAGGGGCATCAGCCCCAGCATTTT. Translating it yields CASSSLQGHQPQHF.

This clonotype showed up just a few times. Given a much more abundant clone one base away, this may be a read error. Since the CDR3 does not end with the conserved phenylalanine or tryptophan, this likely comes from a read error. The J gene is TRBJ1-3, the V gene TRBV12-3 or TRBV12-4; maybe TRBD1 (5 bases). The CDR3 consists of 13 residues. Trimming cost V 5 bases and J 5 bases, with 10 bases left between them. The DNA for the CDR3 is TGTGCCAGCAGTAGGGCAGGGAGAAACACCATATATCTT. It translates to CASSRAGRNTIYL.